The clone carrying this T cell receptor (beta chain) was counted a few times. The entry originates in a study of blood T cell repertoires in COVID-19. CDR3 length equals 17 residues. Germline V gives CDR1 MGHRA, CDR2 YSYEKL. V trimming: 6 bases; J trimming: 2 bases; junction bases outside the gene matches: 11. Measured with immunoSEQ multiplex PCR; TCRdb has only the in-frame clones, and not every one. Here the sample spans tens of thousands of clones, roughly 77% being singletons. The sequenced sample was peripheral blood. This sequence originates from a man at least 80 years old with acute or convalescent COVID-19. The chain carries TRBV4-1 and TRBJ1-1; 11 nucleotides align to TRBD1. CDR3 sequence: CASRQRDRGIRNTEAFF. The DNA for the CDR3 is TGCGCCAGCAGGCAAAGGGACAGGGGGATTCGTAACACTGAAGCTTTCTTT.